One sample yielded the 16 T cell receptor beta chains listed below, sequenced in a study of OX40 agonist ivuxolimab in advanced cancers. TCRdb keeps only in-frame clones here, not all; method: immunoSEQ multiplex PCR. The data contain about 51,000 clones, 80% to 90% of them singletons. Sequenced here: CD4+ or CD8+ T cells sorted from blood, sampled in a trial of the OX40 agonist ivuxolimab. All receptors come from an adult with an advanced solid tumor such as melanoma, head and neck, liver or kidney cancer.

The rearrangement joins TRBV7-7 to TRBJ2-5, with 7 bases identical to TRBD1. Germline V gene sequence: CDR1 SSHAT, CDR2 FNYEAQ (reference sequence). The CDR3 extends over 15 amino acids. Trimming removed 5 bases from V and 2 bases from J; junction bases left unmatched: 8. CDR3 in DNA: TGTGCCAGCAGCCTTAGCCCGGGACAGCAAGAGACCCAGTACTTC. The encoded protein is CASSLSPGQQETQYF.

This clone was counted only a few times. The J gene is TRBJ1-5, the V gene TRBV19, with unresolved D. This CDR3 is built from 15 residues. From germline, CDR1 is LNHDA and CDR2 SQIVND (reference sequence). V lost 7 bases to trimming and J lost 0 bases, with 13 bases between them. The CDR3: CASTAGWVSNQPQHF. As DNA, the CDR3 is TGTGCCAGTACCGCTGGATGGGTTAGCAATCAGCCCCAGCATTTT.

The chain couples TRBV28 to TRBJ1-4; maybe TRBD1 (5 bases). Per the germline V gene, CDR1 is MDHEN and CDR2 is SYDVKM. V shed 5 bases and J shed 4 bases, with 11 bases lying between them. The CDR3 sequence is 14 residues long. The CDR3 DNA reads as TGTGCCAGCAGTACCGACAGCCTTAATGAAAAACTGTTTTTT. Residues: CASSTDSLNEKLFF.

CDR3 DNA: TGTGCCAGCAGCTCAAGGACAGGCCTGCGATATGGCTACACCTTC. Protein sequence: CASSSRTGLRYGYTF. This sequence joins TRBV7-2 and TRBJ1-2; 7 bases map to TRBD1. Germline CDR1 and CDR2: SGHTA and FQGNSA. With V trimmed by 4 bases and J by 5 bases, 10 bases remained unmatched. The CDR3 has 15 residues.

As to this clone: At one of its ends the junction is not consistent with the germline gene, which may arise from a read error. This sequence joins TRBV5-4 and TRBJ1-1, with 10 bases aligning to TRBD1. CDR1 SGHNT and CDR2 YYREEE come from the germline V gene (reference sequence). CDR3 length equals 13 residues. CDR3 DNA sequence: TGTGCCAGCAGCACCCGGGACAGGGGTGAAACTTTCTTT. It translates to CASSTRDRGETFF.

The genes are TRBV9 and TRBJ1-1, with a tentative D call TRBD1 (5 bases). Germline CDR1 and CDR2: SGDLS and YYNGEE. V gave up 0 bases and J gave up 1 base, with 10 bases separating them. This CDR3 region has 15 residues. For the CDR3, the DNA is TGTGCCAGCAGCGTAGCAGGGCAGGGGAACACTGAAGCTTTCTTT. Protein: CASSVAGQGNTEAFF.

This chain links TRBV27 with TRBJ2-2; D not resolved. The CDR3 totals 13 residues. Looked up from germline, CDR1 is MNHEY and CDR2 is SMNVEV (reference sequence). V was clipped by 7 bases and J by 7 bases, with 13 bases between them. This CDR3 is CASTLNENGELFF. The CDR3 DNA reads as TGTGCCAGCACCTTGAATGAGAACGGGGAGCTGTTTTTT.

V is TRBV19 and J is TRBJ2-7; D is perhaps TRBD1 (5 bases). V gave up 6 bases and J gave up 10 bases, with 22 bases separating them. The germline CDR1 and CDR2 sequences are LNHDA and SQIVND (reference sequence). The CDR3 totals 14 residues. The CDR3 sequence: CASRGLGRVRAQYF. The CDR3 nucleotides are TGTGCCAGTAGGGGTTTGGGCAGGGTTCGGGCCCAGTACTTC.

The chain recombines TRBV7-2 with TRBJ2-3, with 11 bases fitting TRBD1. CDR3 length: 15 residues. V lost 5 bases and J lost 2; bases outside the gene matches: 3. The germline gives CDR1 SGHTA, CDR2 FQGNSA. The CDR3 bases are TGTGCCAGCAGCACGGGACAGGGGGTCACAGATACGCAGTATTTT. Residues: CASSTGQGVTDTQYF.

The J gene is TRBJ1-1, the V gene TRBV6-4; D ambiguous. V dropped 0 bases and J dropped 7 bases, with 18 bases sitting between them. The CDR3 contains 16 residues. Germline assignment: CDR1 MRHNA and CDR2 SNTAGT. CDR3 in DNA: TGTGCCAGCAGTGACTCGAAGGTTGACTTTGTCTGTGAAGCTTTCTTT. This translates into CASSDSKVDFVCEAFF.

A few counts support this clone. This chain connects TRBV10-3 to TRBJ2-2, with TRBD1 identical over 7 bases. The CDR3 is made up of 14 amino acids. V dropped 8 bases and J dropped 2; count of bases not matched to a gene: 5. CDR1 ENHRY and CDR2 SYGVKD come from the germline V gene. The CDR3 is CAIERDSNTGELFF. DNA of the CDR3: TGTGCCATCGAAAGGGACAGTAACACCGGGGAGCTGTTTTTT.

The chain's CDR3 is CASSEPGGGTEAFF. DNA of the CDR3: TGTGCCAGCAGTGAACCGGGGGGAGGGACTGAAGCTTTCTTT. V is TRBV6-1 and J is TRBJ1-1; maybe TRBD1 (5 bases). Germline V CDR1 and CDR2: MNHNS, SASEGT. V lost 2 bases to trimming and J lost 5 bases, with 12 bases between them. CDR3 size: 14 residues.

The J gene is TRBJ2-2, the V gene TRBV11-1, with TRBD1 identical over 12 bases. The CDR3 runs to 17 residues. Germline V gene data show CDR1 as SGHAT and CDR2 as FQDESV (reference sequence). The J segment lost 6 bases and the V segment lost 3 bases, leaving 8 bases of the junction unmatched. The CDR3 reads CASSLVQGQGAAGELFF. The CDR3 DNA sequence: TGTGCCAGCAGCTTGGTCCAGGGACAGGGGGCAGCCGGGGAGCTGTTTTTT.

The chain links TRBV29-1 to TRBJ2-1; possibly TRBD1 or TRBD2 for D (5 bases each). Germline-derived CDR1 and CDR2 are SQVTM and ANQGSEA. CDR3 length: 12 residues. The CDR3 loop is CNVEGSGNEQFF. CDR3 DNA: TGCAACGTCGAGGGTTCAGGGAATGAGCAGTTCTTC.

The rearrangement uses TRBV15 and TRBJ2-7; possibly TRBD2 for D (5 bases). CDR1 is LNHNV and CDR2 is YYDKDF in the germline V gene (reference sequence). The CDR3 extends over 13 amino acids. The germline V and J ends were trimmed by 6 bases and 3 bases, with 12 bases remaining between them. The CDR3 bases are TGTGCCACCAGTCAGAGGGAGAACTACGAGCAGTACTTC. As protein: CATSQRENYEQYF.

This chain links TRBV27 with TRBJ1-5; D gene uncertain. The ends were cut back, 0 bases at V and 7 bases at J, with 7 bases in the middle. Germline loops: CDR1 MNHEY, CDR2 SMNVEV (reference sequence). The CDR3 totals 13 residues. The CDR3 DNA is TGTGCCAGCAGTTTATCCTTTGGGCAGCCCCAGCATTTT. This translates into CASSLSFGQPQHF.